A selection of T cell receptor beta chains follows, all from one sample in a study of T cell clonotyping in hematopoietic cell transplantation. Sequenced by immunoSEQ multiplex PCR; TCRdb stores in-frame clones only, minus some. This repertoire shows several thousand clones, 89% found once; its top ten account for around 8.1%. Here the sequenced sample was peripheral blood mononuclear cells, taken 100 days after allogeneic stem cell transplant. These receptors were taken from a male patient aged 35 to 55 who had an allogeneic stem cell transplant from an unrelated donor, so the T cells may come from the graft donor. Some clones in this sample may be carry-over from other donors' samples. CDR3s include the opening cysteine and the closing phenylalanine or tryptophan. A D gene is named only where the DNA matches it firmly. Where a row states a size, it is once, few, many or the class of an expanded clone; other rows omit it.

cdr3_length: 15
d_call: TRBD1
clone_size: .
j_call: TRBJ1-4
v_call: TRBV2
cdr3_aa: CASSEARQGAGKLFF
cdr3_nt: TGTGCCAGCAGTGAAGCGCGGCAGGGGGCGGGAAAACTGTTTTTT

cdr3_length: 13
d_call: .
clone_size: .
j_call: TRBJ1-1
v_call: TRBV6-5
cdr3_aa: CASRASGGTEAFF
cdr3_nt: TGTGCCAGCAGAGCGAGTGGGGGCACTGAAGCTTTCTTT

cdr3_length: 14
d_call: TRBD1
clone_size: once
j_call: TRBJ2-7
v_call: TRBV5-1
cdr3_aa: CASSLTGGAREQYF
cdr3_nt: TGCGCCAGCAGCTTGACAGGGGGCGCGCGGGAGCAGTACTTC

cdr3_length: 13
d_call: .
clone_size: .
j_call: TRBJ2-5
v_call: TRBV5-1
cdr3_aa: CASSFSGTETQYF
cdr3_nt: TGCGCCAGCAGCTTTTCAGGGACCGAGACCCAGTACTTC

cdr3_length: 13
d_call: .
clone_size: few
j_call: TRBJ1-1
v_call: TRBV6-4
cdr3_aa: CASSDGPLTEAFF
cdr3_nt: TGTGCCAGCAGTGATGGACCCCTAACTGAAGCTTTCTTT

cdr3_length: 14
d_call: TRBD1
clone_size: .
j_call: TRBJ1-2
v_call: TRBV6-6
cdr3_aa: CASSYGQANYGYTF
cdr3_nt: TGTGCCAGCAGTTATGGACAGGCTAACTATGGCTACACCTTC

cdr3_length: 15
d_call: .
clone_size: .
j_call: TRBJ2-7
v_call: TRBV7-2
cdr3_aa: CASSPGDPGSYEQYF
cdr3_nt: TGTGCCAGCAGCCCCGGGGACCCGGGGTCCTACGAGCAGTACTTC

cdr3_length: 12
d_call: .
clone_size: once
j_call: TRBJ1-2
v_call: TRBV21-1
cdr3_aa: CASSNRAGGYTF
cdr3_nt: TGTGCCAGCAGCAACAGGGCTGGTGGCTACACCTTC

cdr3_length: 15
d_call: .
clone_size: .
j_call: TRBJ1-2
v_call: TRBV6-6
cdr3_aa: CASSAGDTGNYGYTF
cdr3_nt: TGTGCCAGCAGTGCGGGGGACACGGGAAACTATGGCTACACCTTC

cdr3_length: 13
d_call: .
clone_size: once
j_call: TRBJ2-1
v_call: TRBV5-1
cdr3_aa: CASSPGWTNEQFF
cdr3_nt: TGCGCCAGCAGCCCGGGATGGACCAATGAGCAGTTCTTC

cdr3_length: 14
d_call: TRBD1
clone_size: once
j_call: TRBJ2-7
v_call: TRBV5-6
cdr3_aa: CASSSGTGAYEQYF
cdr3_nt: TGTGCCAGCAGCTCTGGGACAGGGGCATACGAGCAGTACTTC

cdr3_length: 14
d_call: .
clone_size: once
j_call: TRBJ1-1
v_call: TRBV30
cdr3_aa: CAWDYATGTTEAFF
cdr3_nt: TGTGCCTGGGACTACGCAACGGGGACAACTGAAGCTTTCTTT

cdr3_length: 15
d_call: TRBD1
clone_size: .
j_call: TRBJ1-2
v_call: TRBV6-1
cdr3_aa: CASTTRTGLSYGYTF
cdr3_nt: TGTGCCAGCACTACTAGGACAGGGCTCAGCTATGGCTACACCTTC

cdr3_length: 13
d_call: .
clone_size: few
j_call: TRBJ1-6
v_call: TRBV6-1
cdr3_aa: CASSDSYNSPLHF
cdr3_nt: TGTGCCAGCAGTGATTCGTATAATTCACCCCTCCACTTT

cdr3_length: 17
d_call: .
clone_size: .
j_call: TRBJ2-2
v_call: TRBV27
cdr3_aa: CASSLYILAQNTGELFF
cdr3_nt: TGTGCCAGCAGTTTATATATATTGGCACAAAACACCGGGGAGCTGTTTTTT

cdr3_length: 14
d_call: .
clone_size: .
j_call: TRBJ2-6
v_call: TRBV19
cdr3_aa: CASSMGSGANVLTF
cdr3_nt: TGTGCCAGTAGTATGGGGTCTGGGGCCAACGTCCTGACTTTC

cdr3_length: 17
d_call: .
clone_size: .
j_call: TRBJ2-5
v_call: TRBV9
cdr3_aa: CASSGPSHGGNQETQYF
cdr3_nt: TGTGCCAGCAGCGGTCCTTCACATGGGGGAAACCAAGAGACCCAGTACTTC

cdr3_length: 16
d_call: TRBD1
clone_size: .
j_call: TRBJ1-2
v_call: TRBV6-5
cdr3_aa: CASSYSRRDRGSGYTF
cdr3_nt: TGTGCCAGCAGTTACTCGAGAAGGGACAGGGGGTCTGGCTACACCTTC

cdr3_length: 13
d_call: .
clone_size: .
j_call: TRBJ2-2
v_call: TRBV30
cdr3_aa: CAWSVSGTGELFF
cdr3_nt: TGTGCCTGGAGTGTAAGTGGCACCGGGGAGCTGTTTTTT

cdr3_length: 16
d_call: .
clone_size: .
j_call: TRBJ2-6
v_call: TRBV5-1
cdr3_aa: CASSLGAVSGANVLTF
cdr3_nt: TGCGCCAGCAGCTTGGGGGCAGTCTCTGGGGCCAACGTCCTGACTTTC

cdr3_length: 15
d_call: TRBD1
clone_size: .
j_call: TRBJ2-5
v_call: TRBV5-1
cdr3_aa: CASRIVGQTQETQYF
cdr3_nt: TGCGCCAGCAGGATAGTGGGACAGACCCAAGAGACCCAGTACTTC

cdr3_length: 18
d_call: .
clone_size: .
j_call: TRBJ1-2
v_call: TRBV4-1
cdr3_aa: CASSQVGSSSPGGHGYTF
cdr3_nt: TGCGCCAGCAGCCAAGTAGGCAGCTCCTCCCCCGGGGGCCATGGCTACACCTTC

cdr3_length: 16
d_call: TRBD2
clone_size: .
j_call: TRBJ2-1
v_call: TRBV7-2
cdr3_aa: CASSLAGTSGSLEQFF
cdr3_nt: TGTGCCAGCAGCTTAGCTGGGACTAGCGGGAGCCTGGAGCAGTTCTTC

cdr3_length: 14
d_call: .
clone_size: .
j_call: TRBJ1-5
v_call: TRBV6-1
cdr3_aa: CASSFRDGNQPQHF
cdr3_nt: TGTGCCAGCAGTTTCCGGGACGGAAATCAGCCCCAGCATTTT

cdr3_length: 14
d_call: .
clone_size: .
j_call: TRBJ1-6
v_call: TRBV30
cdr3_aa: CAWDPGQGESPLHF
cdr3_nt: TGTGCCTGGGATCCGGGACAAGGAGAGTCACCCCTCCACTTT

cdr3_length: 13
d_call: .
clone_size: .
j_call: TRBJ2-7
v_call: TRBV6-1
cdr3_aa: CASSVSDEYEQYF
cdr3_nt: TGTGCCAGCAGTGTCTCCGACGAATACGAGCAGTACTTC

cdr3_length: 15
d_call: TRBD2
clone_size: .
j_call: TRBJ2-7
v_call: TRBV10-2
cdr3_aa: CASSEISGRSYEQYF
cdr3_nt: TGCGCCAGCAGTGAAATCAGCGGGAGGTCCTACGAGCAGTACTTC

cdr3_length: 18
d_call: .
clone_size: .
j_call: TRBJ1-6
v_call: TRBV2
cdr3_aa: CASSELGQWGSDNSPLHF
cdr3_nt: TGTGCCAGCAGTGAATTAGGACAGTGGGGCTCCGATAATTCACCCCTCCACTTT

cdr3_length: 13
d_call: TRBD1
clone_size: .
j_call: TRBJ1-1
v_call: TRBV6-5
cdr3_aa: CASKATGQAEAFF
cdr3_nt: TGTGCCAGCAAGGCGACGGGACAGGCAGAAGCTTTCTTT

cdr3_length: 16
d_call: .
clone_size: .
j_call: TRBJ2-7
v_call: TRBV9
cdr3_aa: CASSVEDGGGFYEQYF
cdr3_nt: TGTGCCAGCAGCGTAGAGGATGGAGGAGGGTTCTACGAGCAGTACTTC

cdr3_length: 17
d_call: .
clone_size: .
j_call: TRBJ1-6
v_call: TRBV13
cdr3_aa: CASSLRLFRDGDSPLHF
cdr3_nt: TGTGCCAGCAGCTTAAGGTTGTTCCGGGACGGAGATTCACCCCTCCACTTT

cdr3_length: 14
d_call: TRBD1
clone_size: .
j_call: TRBJ1-2
v_call: TRBV10-3
cdr3_aa: CAISDLQGAGGYTF
cdr3_nt: TGTGCCATCAGTGACCTTCAGGGGGCGGGAGGCTACACCTTC

cdr3_length: 13
d_call: .
clone_size: .
j_call: TRBJ1-4
v_call: TRBV27
cdr3_aa: CASRTSTNEKLFF
cdr3_nt: TGTGCCAGCAGGACCTCAACTAATGAAAAACTGTTTTTT

cdr3_length: 13
d_call: .
clone_size: .
j_call: TRBJ2-1
v_call: TRBV2
cdr3_aa: CAIPDSSYNEQFF
cdr3_nt: TGTGCCATTCCAGATAGCTCCTACAATGAGCAGTTCTTC

cdr3_length: 13
d_call: .
clone_size: .
j_call: TRBJ2-7
v_call: TRBV28
cdr3_aa: CASSLTRPPEQYF
cdr3_nt: TGTGCCAGCAGTTTAACTAGACCACCCGAGCAGTACTTC

cdr3_length: 16
d_call: TRBD1
clone_size: .
j_call: TRBJ1-1
v_call: TRBV7-6
cdr3_aa: CASRTGGREVGTEAFF
cdr3_nt: TGTGCCAGCAGGACAGGGGGACGGGAGGTAGGCACTGAAGCTTTCTTT

cdr3_length: 15
d_call: .
clone_size: .
j_call: TRBJ2-7
v_call: TRBV7-9
cdr3_aa: CASSLVTADSYEQYF
cdr3_nt: TGTGCCAGCAGCTTAGTTACCGCCGACTCCTACGAGCAGTACTTC

cdr3_length: 14
d_call: .
clone_size: .
j_call: TRBJ2-5
v_call: TRBV5-1
cdr3_aa: CASSLGRGHETQYF
cdr3_nt: TGCGCCAGCAGCTTGGGACGGGGGCACGAGACCCAGTACTTC

cdr3_length: 15
d_call: .
clone_size: .
j_call: TRBJ1-2
v_call: TRBV27
cdr3_aa: CASSPQNWRNYGYTF
cdr3_nt: TGTGCCAGCAGTCCCCAAAATTGGAGGAACTATGGCTACACCTTC

cdr3_length: 14
d_call: TRBD1
clone_size: .
j_call: TRBJ1-2
v_call: TRBV27
cdr3_aa: CASSHPGQGSGYTF
cdr3_nt: TGTGCCAGCAGTCACCCGGGACAGGGATCTGGCTACACCTTC

cdr3_length: 16
d_call: .
clone_size: once
j_call: TRBJ2-3
v_call: TRBV5-6
cdr3_aa: CASSYEQPLGRDPQYF
cdr3_nt: TGTGCCAGCAGCTATGAACAGCCCTTGGGCAGAGATCCGCAGTATTTT

cdr3_length: 10
d_call: .
clone_size: once
j_call: TRBJ2-5
v_call: TRBV29-1
cdr3_aa: CSAYGETQYF
cdr3_nt: TGCAGCGCCTATGGCGAGACCCAGTACTTC